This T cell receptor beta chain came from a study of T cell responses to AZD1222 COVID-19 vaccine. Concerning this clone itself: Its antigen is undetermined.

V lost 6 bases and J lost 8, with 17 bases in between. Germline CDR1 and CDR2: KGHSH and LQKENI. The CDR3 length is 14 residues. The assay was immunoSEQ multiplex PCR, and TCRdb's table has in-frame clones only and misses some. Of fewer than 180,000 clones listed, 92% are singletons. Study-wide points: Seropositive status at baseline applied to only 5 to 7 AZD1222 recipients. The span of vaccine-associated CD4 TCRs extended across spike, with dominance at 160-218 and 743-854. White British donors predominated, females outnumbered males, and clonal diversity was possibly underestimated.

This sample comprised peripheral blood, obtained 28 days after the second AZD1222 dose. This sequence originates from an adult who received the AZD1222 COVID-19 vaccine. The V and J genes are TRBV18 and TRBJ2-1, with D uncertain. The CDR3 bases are TGTGCCAGCTCTCCTAAAAGGCCCGGCGATGAGCAGTTCTTC. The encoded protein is CASSPKRPGDEQFF.